The subject of this entry is one T cell receptor beta chain. Antigen: not known. Data came from immunoSEQ multiplex PCR; TCRdb stores just in-frame clones and leaves some out. The sample has around 44,000 clones; approximately 93% are singletons. The data were taken from a study of human thymus T cells. General study points: Repertoires sampled from thymus and blood appeared biased in V and J gene usage.

Half of the eight donors gave about 0.45-1 mL blood during surgery. The TCR comes from a boy in the first two years of life with a congenital heart defect but otherwise immunologically healthy. Sequencing was performed on blood.

DNA of the CDR3: TGTGCCAGCTCACCGGGACAGGGTGGGAACACTGAAGCTTTCTTT. Translation: CASSPGQGGNTEAFF. This chain uses TRBV18 with TRBJ1-1, with 9 bases lining up with TRBD1. Germline CDR1 and CDR2: KGHSH and LQKENI. The ends lost 3 bases at V and 1 base at J; junction bases unmatched: 3. The CDR3 is 15 amino acids.